The subject of this entry is one T cell receptor (beta chain). Its antigen is not identified. RNA, once extracted, was reverse transcribed into cDNA for use as the sequencing template. Produced via immunoSEQ multiplex PCR; TCRdb's table is partial and in-frame only. The repertoire consists of about 120,000 clones, with roughly 50% occurring once and the leading ten covering roughly a sixth. The sample comes from a study of CD8+ T cells in alopecia areata. The wider study: It was oral tofacitinib, at 5 to 10 mg twice daily, that treated patients received.

Sampling of alopecia areata patients yielded lesional scalp punch biopsies as well as peripheral blood. Germline-derived CDR1 and CDR2 are SEHNR and FQNEAQ (reference sequence). V lost 1 base to trimming and J lost 10 bases, with 19 bases between them. This CDR3 spans 15 amino acids. Study-wide points: Alopecia totalis/universalis scalp especially showed more expanded CD8+ clones than normal scalp. Resident alphabeta T cells of normal skin are also sequenced in scalp samples.

Here the sequenced sample was CD8+ T cells sorted from blood, taken at week 0. The V gene is TRBV7-9, the J gene TRBJ1-1; D might be TRBD1 (5 bases). The TCR sequence derives from a human donor with alopecia areata. CDR3 bases: TGTGCCAGCAGCTTAGGGGGGATGGAGGCGGTTGGAGCTTTCTTT. Its translation is CASSLGGMEAVGAFF.